This TCR beta chain was obtained from a study of blood T cell repertoires in COVID-19. The overall study: T cells, B-cell-depleted T cells, or PBMCs provided the cDNA or gDNA that served as material.

Per the germline V gene, CDR1 is SGDLS and CDR2 is YYNGEE. The CDR3 totals 14 residues. V was shortened by 3 bases and J by 1 base, with 10 bases between the two germline ends. In the original processing: Scientists estimated how many nucleated cells there were by amplifying reference gene primers. Assay: immunoSEQ multiplex PCR; the TCRdb copy retains only in-frame clones and omits some. V and J calls and clone size are those listed in that table; D and trimming were worked out from the DNA. The table records roughly 300,000 clones, around 87% of them present only once. Sample: peripheral blood. The TCR sequence derives from a woman between 50 and 59 years old who had recovered from COVID-19. The genes are TRBV9 and TRBJ1-1; D possibly corresponds to TRBD1 (5 bases). The CDR3 DNA reads as TGTGCCAGCAGCGACAGGCCAGAGAACACTGAAGCTTTCTTT. It yields the protein CASSDRPENTEAFF.